This T cell receptor (beta chain) appears in the sequencing data of a study of graft-versus-host responses after intestinal transplantation. Study-level information: Tacrolimus and steroids were given for around three years to all recipients after anti-thymocyte globulin induction.

Germline V gene data show CDR1 as LGHNA and CDR2 as YSLEER. CDR3 length: 18 residues. Trimming at V came to 5 bases and at J to 0 bases, leaving 15 bases not matched to a gene. Assay: immunoSEQ multiplex PCR; the TCRdb copy retains only in-frame clones and omits some. The table includes about 47,000 clones, about 95% detected once. As concerns this clone: Antigen: not known.

The V and J genes are TRBV4-3 and TRBJ1-1, with 7 bases identical to TRBD1. The sequencing here drew on unstimulated CD8+ T cells sorted from spleen or lymph node cells, taken before transplant. This TCR was recovered from a human donor who was the organ donor for an intestinal transplant. CDR3 sequence reads: CASSYSVRQGLMNTEAFF. As DNA, the CDR3 is TGCGCCAGCAGCTATTCAGTACGACAGGGACTCATGAACACTGAAGCTTTCTTT.